The source of this T cell receptor beta chain is a study of breast tumors, draining lymph nodes, adjacent tissues. Via MiXCR, TCRdb re-called the multiplex PCR reads, giving one row per CDR3 protein. Here the sample spans some 120,000 distinct CDR3 sequences, 15% to 20% being singletons. This clonotype showed up many times. Samples came from axillary lymph nodes draining the breast cancer. Germline values: CDR1 MGHRA, CDR2 YSYEKL. Trimming stripped 5 bases from V and 3 bases from J, with 12 bases between. This CDR3 contains 14 residues. The sample comprised axillary lymph node tissue. The receptor's source is a female donor with breast cancer. Some clones in this sample may be carry-over from other donors' samples. This rearrangement joins TRBV4-1 to TRBJ2-3; TRBD1 might be the D (6 bases). CDR3 nucleotides: TGCGCCAGCAGCGGGAGAGGGGGTACAGATACGCAGTATTTT. This encodes CASSGRGGTDTQYF.